The following is a T cell receptor (beta chain) sequence with its context. Its antigen is still unknown. The PCR was carried out with 60 Vbeta primers and 13 Jbeta primers. The assay was immunoSEQ multiplex PCR, and TCRdb's table has in-frame clones only and misses some. Of about 160,000 clones listed, 78% are singletons. These data are taken from a study of cytomegalovirus exposure and HLA in healthy donors. The CDR3 loop spans 16 amino acids. J gave up 3 bases and V 3 bases, and 6 bases lay outside the gene matches. Germline lookup yields CDR1 LNHDA and CDR2 SQIVND (reference sequence). Findings and caveats of the study: The authors later found TCR association rates varying by HLA locus, with DRB1 most and HLA-C fewest.

This chain joins TRBV19 and TRBJ2-2; TRBD1 aligns across 8 bases. The clonotype was recovered from a woman in her thirties or forties in good health and CMV-seronegative. The sequenced sample was PBMCs. The CDR3 DNA follows: TGTGCCAGTAGTATGTGGACAGGGCTTTACACCGGGGAGCTGTTTTTT. Amino acids: CASSMWTGLYTGELFF.